The 21 T cell receptor beta chains presented below share a single source sample, sequenced in a study of T cell responses to AZD1222 COVID-19 vaccine. Libraries were prepared by immunoSEQ multiplex PCR; TCRdb keeps only in-frame clonotypes and omits some of them. Here the sample spans roughly 140,000 clones, roughly 90% being singletons. Material: peripheral blood, obtained 28 days after the second AZD1222 dose. These receptors were collected from an adult who received the AZD1222 COVID-19 vaccine.

The CDR3 bases are TGTGCCATCAGTGCGCCGGGACAGGGGATGTACGAGCAGTACTTC. Amino acids: CAISAPGQGMYEQYF. This chain uses TRBV10-3 with TRBJ2-7, with 10 bases lining up with TRBD1. CDR3 length: 15 amino acids. Unmatched junction bases numbered 7, after V lost 4 bases and J lost 4 bases. Germline lookup yields CDR1 ENHRY and CDR2 SYGVKD.

The V gene is TRBV18, the J gene TRBJ2-7; D call uncertain. The ends were cut back, 3 bases at V and 0 bases at J, with 9 bases in the middle. Germline loops: CDR1 KGHSH, CDR2 LQKENI. CDR3 length equals 14 residues. This CDR3 is CASSPSGPSYEQYF. The CDR3 DNA reads as TGTGCCAGCTCACCCAGTGGCCCCTCCTACGAGCAGTACTTC.

Remarks on this clone: At one boundary the junction diverges from the germline segment, which might be a read error. The rearrangement uses TRBV3-1 (or the pseudogene TRBV3-2) and TRBJ1-4, with 9 bases matching TRBD1. Germline values: CDR1 LGHDT, CDR2 YNNKEL (reference sequence). The CDR3 runs to 18 residues. Here the CDR3 DNA reads TGTGCCAGCAGGCAAGACAGGGGGACAGCCACAACTAATGAAAAACTGTTTTTT. Residues: CASRQDRGTATTNEKLFF.

This chain connects TRBV29-1 to TRBJ1-4; D is ambiguous. V was clipped by 5 bases and J by 4 bases, with 5 bases between them. The CDR3 has 11 amino acids. In germline, CDR1 is SQVTM, CDR2 ANQGSEA. The CDR3 region has the DNA TGCAGCGTTCAGCGTAATGAAAAACTGTTTTTT. It codes for CSVQRNEKLFF.

V and J are TRBV3-1 (or the pseudogene TRBV3-2) and TRBJ2-7; TRBD2 matches 11 bases. Trimming took 0 bases from V and 2 from J; bases not matched to a gene: 3. Germline assignment: CDR1 LGHDT and CDR2 YNNKEL (reference sequence). This CDR3 spans 16 amino acids. CDR3 bases: TGTGCCAGCAGCCAAGATCGACTAGCGGGGACCTACGAGCAGTACTTC. Translation: CASSQDRLAGTYEQYF.

This clone has only one observation. In DNA form, the CDR3 reads TGTGCCAGCAGCTTGGCAGGCCAGGGGATGACTGAAGCTTTCTTT. It translates to CASSLAGQGMTEAFF. The rearrangement uses TRBV5-4 and TRBJ1-1; tentatively, D is TRBD1 (6 bases). CDR3 size: 15 residues. The germline V gene has CDR1 SGHNT and CDR2 YYREEE (reference sequence). Deletions cut 0 bases from V and 5 bases from J, with 14 bases between.

This sequence joins TRBV10-2 and TRBJ2-1; 10 bases map to TRBD2. From germline, CDR1 is WSHSY and CDR2 SAAADI. The V segment lost 2 bases and the J segment 6 bases; nucleotides outside the gene matches: 4. CDR3 length: 15 amino acids. The CDR3 nucleotides read TGCGCCAGCAGTGAGCCGACTAGCGGGCCCAATGAGCAGTTCTTC. Translated: CASSEPTSGPNEQFF.

This rearrangement joins TRBV25-1 to TRBJ1-2, with 10 bases identical to TRBD1. CDR3 length equals 16 residues. The ends lost 0 bases at V and 3 bases at J; junction bases unmatched: 4. Germline-derived CDR1 and CDR2 are MGHDK and SYGVNS. CDR3 amino acids: CASSEYGQGGYYGYTF. The DNA of the CDR3 is TGTGCCAGCAGTGAATATGGACAGGGGGGTTACTATGGCTACACCTTC.

The DNA of the CDR3 is TGTGCCAGCAGCGTAGAGACTAGCGGGGGTCACACAGATACGCAGTATTTT. It codes for CASSVETSGGHTDTQYF. V and J are TRBV9 and TRBJ2-3; 12 bases agree with TRBD2. CDR1 is SGDLS, CDR2 YYNGEE, per germline. CDR3 size: 17 residues. The V gene end was trimmed by 0 bases and the J gene end by 2 bases; junction bases not matched to a gene: 4.

The chain joins TRBV27 to TRBJ2-3; no definite D call. V dropped 6 bases and J dropped 2 bases, with 21 bases sitting between them. The CDR3 is made up of 17 amino acids. Germline CDR1 reads MNHEY; CDR2 reads SMNVEV (reference sequence). The CDR3 sequence: CASSPLEHQPITDTQYF. CDR3 DNA sequence: TGTGCCAGCAGCCCCCTAGAGCACCAACCCATCACAGATACGCAGTATTTT.

This clone is a singleton in its sample. The gene calls are TRBV7-2 and TRBJ2-1; 11 nucleotides agree with TRBD2. CDR1 is SGHTA, CDR2 FQGNSA, per germline. CDR3 size: 15 residues. V lost 0 bases to trimming and J lost 8 bases; unmatched junction nucleotides: 3. The CDR3 region is CASSLASGRGDEQFF. The CDR3 nucleotides are TGTGCCAGCAGCTTAGCTAGCGGGAGGGGGGATGAGCAGTTCTTC.

The CDR3 spells CASSASQGKGEKLFF. The CDR3 region has the DNA TGTGCCAGCAGCGCTTCACAGGGCAAGGGGGAAAAACTGTTTTTT. The chain couples TRBV9 to TRBJ1-4, with D possibly being TRBD1 (6 bases). This CDR3 is built from 15 residues. V lost 3 bases, J lost 8 bases, and 17 bases lay in between. The germline gives CDR1 SGDLS, CDR2 YYNGEE.

The CDR3 DNA reads TGTGCCAGCAGCCAAGTCCAGGGGGGGTCTTACGAGCAGTACTTC. Its protein product is CASSQVQGGSYEQYF. The rearrangement joins TRBV4-2 to TRBJ2-7; D may be TRBD1 or TRBD2 (7 bases each). CDR3 length equals 15 residues. Germline CDR1 reads LGHNA; CDR2 reads YNFKEQ. V was shortened by 1 base and J by 4 bases, with 14 bases between the two germline ends.

V usage is TRBV19 and J usage is TRBJ2-1; 12 bases are shared with TRBD2. CDR1 is LNHDA and CDR2 is SQIVND in the germline V gene (reference sequence). The CDR3 is 19 amino acids. J gave up 4 bases and V 0 bases, and 10 bases lay outside the gene matches. Written as DNA, the CDR3 is TGTGCCAGTAGTATAGATCGGTCTAGCGGGAGGGAAGATTACAATGAGCAGTTCTTC. It encodes CASSIDRSSGREDYNEQFF.

V gene TRBV27 combines with J gene TRBJ2-1; D is possibly TRBD1 (6 bases). The V and J ends lost 4 bases and 6 bases respectively, with 19 bases between them. The germline V gene encodes CDR1 MNHEY and CDR2 SMNVEV (reference sequence). CDR3 length: 16 amino acids. Written as DNA, the CDR3 is TGTGCCAGCAGTTCCCGAGCCCGCAGGGGTGTCAATGAGCAGTTCTTC. It is translated as CASSSRARRGVNEQFF.

The genes are TRBV6-5 and TRBJ2-7; no clear D. V was cut by 6 bases and J by 3 bases, with 15 bases left in between. The CDR3 contains 14 residues. Looked up from germline, CDR1 is MNHEY and CDR2 is SVGAGI. DNA of the CDR3: TGTGCCAGCAGGAGTAATTTCGTAGGCTACGAGCAGTACTTC. It yields the protein CASRSNFVGYEQYF.

The V call is TRBV5-1, the J call TRBJ2-1; 10 positions agree with TRBD2. The germline V gene has CDR1 SGHRS and CDR2 YFSETQ. This CDR3 has 14 amino acids. V shed 4 bases and J 5 bases; nucleotides not matched to a gene: 3. Here the CDR3 reads CASSITSGNNEQFF. Here the CDR3 DNA reads TGCGCCAGCAGCATCACTAGCGGGAACAATGAGCAGTTCTTC.

The CDR3 region has the DNA TGCGCCAGCAGCTCATACAGGGTTCGTACGGACACCGGGGAGCTGTTTTTT. This codes for CASSSYRVRTDTGELFF. This chain uses TRBV5-1 with TRBJ2-2; possible D gene TRBD1, 6 bases. Trimming took 3 bases from V and 3 from J, leaving 18 bases between them. CDR3 size: 17 residues. CDR1 is SGHRS and CDR2 is YFSETQ in the germline V gene. Full variable domain (remainder filled in from reference TRBV5-1 and TRBJ2-2): KAGVTQTPRYLIKTRGQQVTLSCSPISGHRSVSWYQQTPGQGLQFLFEYFSETQRNKGNFPGRFSGRQFSNSRSEMNVSTLELGDSALYLCASSSYRVRTDTGELFFGEGSRLTVL.

The chain recombines TRBV10-3 with TRBJ1-2; TRBD1 matches 8 bases. Germline V CDR1 and CDR2: ENHRY, SYGVKD. The CDR3 is made up of 14 amino acids. Trimming cost V 3 bases and J 8 bases; bases outside gene matches: 8. CDR3 region: CAISELDRVLGYTF. CDR3 nucleotides: TGTGCCATCAGTGAATTGGACAGGGTCTTAGGCTACACCTTC.

The chain uses TRBV9 and TRBJ2-7, with 12 bases lining up with TRBD2. V lost 3 bases and J lost 6; bases outside the gene matches: 7. CDR1 and CDR2 (germline): SGDLS, YYNGEE. CDR3 length: 15 residues. CDR3 DNA sequence: TGTGCCAGCAGCGATGCCCTAGCGGGAGGGCCCGAGCAGTACTTC. Translated, it gives CASSDALAGGPEQYF.

The chain links TRBV7-8 to TRBJ1-3; perhaps TRBD1 as D (5 bases). The germline V gene encodes CDR1 SGHVS and CDR2 FQNEAQ. Trimming took 0 bases from V and 0 from J, leaving 12 bases between them. This CDR3 has 17 amino acids. The CDR3 coding sequence is TGTGCCAGCAGCTTAGCCGGCGGGGCGGCCTCTGGAAACACCATATATTTT. Translating gives CASSLAGGAASGNTIYF.